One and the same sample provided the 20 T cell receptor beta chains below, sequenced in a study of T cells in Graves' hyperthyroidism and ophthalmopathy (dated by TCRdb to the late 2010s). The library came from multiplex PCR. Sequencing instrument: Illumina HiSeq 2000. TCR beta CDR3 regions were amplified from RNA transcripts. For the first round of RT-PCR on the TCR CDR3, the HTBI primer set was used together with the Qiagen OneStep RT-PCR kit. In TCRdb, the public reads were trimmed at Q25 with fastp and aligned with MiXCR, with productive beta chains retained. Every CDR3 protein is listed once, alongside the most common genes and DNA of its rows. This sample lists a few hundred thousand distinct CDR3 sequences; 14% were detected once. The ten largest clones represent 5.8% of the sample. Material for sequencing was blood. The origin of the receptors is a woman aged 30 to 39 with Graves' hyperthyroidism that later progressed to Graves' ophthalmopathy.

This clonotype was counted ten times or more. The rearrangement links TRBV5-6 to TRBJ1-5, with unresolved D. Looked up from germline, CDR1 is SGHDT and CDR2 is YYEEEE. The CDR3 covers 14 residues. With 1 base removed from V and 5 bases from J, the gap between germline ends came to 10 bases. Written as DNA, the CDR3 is TGTGCCAGCAGCTTGTTGGTCGGCGATCAGCCCCAGCATTTT. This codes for CASSLLVGDQPQHF. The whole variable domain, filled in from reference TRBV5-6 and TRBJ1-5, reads DAGVTQSPTHLIKTRGQQVTLRCSPKSGHDTVSWYQQALGQGPQFIFQYYEEEERQRGNFPDRFSGHQFPNYSSELNVNALLLGDSALYLCASSLLVGDQPQHFGDGTRLSIL.

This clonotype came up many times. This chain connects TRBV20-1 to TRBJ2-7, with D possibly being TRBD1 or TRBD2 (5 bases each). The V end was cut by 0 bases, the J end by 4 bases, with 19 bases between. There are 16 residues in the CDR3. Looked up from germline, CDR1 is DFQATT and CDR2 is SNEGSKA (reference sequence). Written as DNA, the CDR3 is TGCAGTGCTAGAGATCCCGACGGGGCCACAATTTACGAGCAGTACTTC. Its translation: CSARDPDGATIYEQYF.

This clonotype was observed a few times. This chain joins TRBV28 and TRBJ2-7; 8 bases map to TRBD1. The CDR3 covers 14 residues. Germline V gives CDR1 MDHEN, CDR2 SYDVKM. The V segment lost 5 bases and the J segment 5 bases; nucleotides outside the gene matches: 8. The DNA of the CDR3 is TGTGCCAGCAGTCCGCATGACAGGGGCAACGAGCAGTACTTC. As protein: CASSPHDRGNEQYF.

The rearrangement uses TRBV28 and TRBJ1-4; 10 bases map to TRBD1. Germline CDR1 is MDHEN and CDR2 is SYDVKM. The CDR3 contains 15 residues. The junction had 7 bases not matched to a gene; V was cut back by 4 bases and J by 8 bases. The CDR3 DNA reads TGTGCCAGCAGTTCGGGAGGGACAGGGGAGGAAAAACTGTTTTTT. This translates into CASSSGGTGEEKLFF. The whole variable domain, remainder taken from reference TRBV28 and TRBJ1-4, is DVKVTQSSRYLVKRTGEKVFLECVQDMDHENMFWYRQDPGLGLRLIYFSYDVKMKEKGDIPEGYSVSREKKERFSLILESASTNQTSMYLCASSSGGTGEEKLFFGSGTQLSVL.

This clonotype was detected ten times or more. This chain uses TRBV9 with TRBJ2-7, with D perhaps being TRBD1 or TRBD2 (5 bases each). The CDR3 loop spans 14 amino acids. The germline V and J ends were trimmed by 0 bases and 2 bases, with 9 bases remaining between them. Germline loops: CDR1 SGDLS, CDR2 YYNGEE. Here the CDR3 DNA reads TGTGCCAGCAGCGTAGATGGGACGACCTACGAGCAGTACTTC. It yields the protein CASSVDGTTYEQYF. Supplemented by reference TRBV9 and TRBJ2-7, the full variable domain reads DSGVTQTPKHLITATGQRVTLRCSPRSGDLSVYWYQQSLDQGLQFLIQYYNGEERAKGNILERFSAQQFPDLHSELNLSSLELGDSALYFCASSVDGTTYEQYFGPGTRLTVT.

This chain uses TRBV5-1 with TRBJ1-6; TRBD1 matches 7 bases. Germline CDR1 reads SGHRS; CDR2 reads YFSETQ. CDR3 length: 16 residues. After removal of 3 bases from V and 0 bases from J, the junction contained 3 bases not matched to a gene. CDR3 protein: CASSSGTDSYNSPLHF. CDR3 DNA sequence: TGCGCCAGCAGCTCTGGGACAGACTCCTATAATTCACCCCTCCACTTT.

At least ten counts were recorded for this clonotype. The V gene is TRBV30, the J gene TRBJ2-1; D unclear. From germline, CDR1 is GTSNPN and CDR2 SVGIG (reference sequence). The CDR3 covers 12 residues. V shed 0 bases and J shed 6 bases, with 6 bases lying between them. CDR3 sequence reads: CAWSVFSNEQFF. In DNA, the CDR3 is TGTGCCTGGAGTGTATTCTCCAATGAGCAGTTCTTC.

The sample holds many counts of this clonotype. As DNA, the CDR3 is TGTGCCAGCAGTGAAGAGGGCGGAACATATGGCTACACCTTC. Translating gives CASSEEGGTYGYTF. J is TRBJ1-2 and V is TRBV2; no clear D gene. The CDR3 loop spans 14 amino acids. Germline CDR1 and CDR2: SNHLY and FYNNEI. Trimming left V 1 base short and J 5 bases short, with 11 bases between.

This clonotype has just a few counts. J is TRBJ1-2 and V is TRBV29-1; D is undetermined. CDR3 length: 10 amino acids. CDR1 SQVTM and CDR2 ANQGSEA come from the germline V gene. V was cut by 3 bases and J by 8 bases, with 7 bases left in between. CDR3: CSVDEGGYTF. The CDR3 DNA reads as TGCAGCGTTGATGAAGGGGGCTACACCTTC.

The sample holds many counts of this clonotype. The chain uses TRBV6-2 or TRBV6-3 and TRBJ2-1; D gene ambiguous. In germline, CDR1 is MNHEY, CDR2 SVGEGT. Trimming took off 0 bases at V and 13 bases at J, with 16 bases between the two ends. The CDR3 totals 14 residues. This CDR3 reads CASSYSTSSAGQFF. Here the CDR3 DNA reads TGTGCCAGCAGTTACTCGACGTCTTCGGCAGGACAGTTCTTC.

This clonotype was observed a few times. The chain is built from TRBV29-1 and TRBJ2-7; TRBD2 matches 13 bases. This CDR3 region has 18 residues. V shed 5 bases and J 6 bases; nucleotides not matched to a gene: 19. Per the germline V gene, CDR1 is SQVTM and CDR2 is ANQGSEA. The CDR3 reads CSVPRFGLAGEGTGEQYF. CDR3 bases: TGCAGCGTTCCCCGATTCGGACTAGCGGGAGAGGGGACGGGCGAGCAGTACTTC.

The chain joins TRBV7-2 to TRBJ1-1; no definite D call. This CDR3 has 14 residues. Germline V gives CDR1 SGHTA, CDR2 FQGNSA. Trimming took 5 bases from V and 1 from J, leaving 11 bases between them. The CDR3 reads CASSLYGQNTEAFF. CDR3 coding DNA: TGTGCCAGCAGCCTTTACGGTCAGAACACTGAAGCTTTCTTT.

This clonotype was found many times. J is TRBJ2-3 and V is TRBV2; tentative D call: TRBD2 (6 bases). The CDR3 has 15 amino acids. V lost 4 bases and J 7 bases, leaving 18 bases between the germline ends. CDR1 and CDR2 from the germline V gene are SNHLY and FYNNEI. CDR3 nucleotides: TGTGCCAGCAGTGGGTCGACTAGTAAGACGCATACGCAGTATTTT. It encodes CASSGSTSKTHTQYF.

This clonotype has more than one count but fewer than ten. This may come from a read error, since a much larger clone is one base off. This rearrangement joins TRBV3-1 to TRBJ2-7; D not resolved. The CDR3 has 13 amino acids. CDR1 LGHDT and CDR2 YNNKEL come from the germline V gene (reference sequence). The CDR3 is CAISQLDGYEQYF. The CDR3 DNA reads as TGTGCCATCAGCCAATTGGACGGCTACGAGCAGTACTTC.

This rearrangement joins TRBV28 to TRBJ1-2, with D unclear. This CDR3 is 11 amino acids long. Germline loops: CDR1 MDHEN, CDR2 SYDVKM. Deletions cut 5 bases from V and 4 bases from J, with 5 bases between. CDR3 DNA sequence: TGTGCCAGCAGTAAACTCTATGGCTACACCTTC. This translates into CASSKLYGYTF.

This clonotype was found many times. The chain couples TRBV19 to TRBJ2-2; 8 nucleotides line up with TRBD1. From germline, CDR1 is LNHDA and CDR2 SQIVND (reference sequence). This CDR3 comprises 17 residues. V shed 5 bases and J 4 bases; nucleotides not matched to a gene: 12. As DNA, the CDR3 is TGTGCCAGTAGTGACCTCCTGACAGGGGAAACCACCGGGGAGCTGTTTTTT. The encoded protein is CASSDLLTGETTGELFF.

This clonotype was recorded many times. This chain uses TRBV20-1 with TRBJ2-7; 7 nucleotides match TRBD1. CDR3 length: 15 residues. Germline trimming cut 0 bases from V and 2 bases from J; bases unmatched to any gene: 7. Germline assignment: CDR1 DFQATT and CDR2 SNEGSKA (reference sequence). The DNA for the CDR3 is TGCAGTGCTAGAGATCTGAGGGGACAGACCTACGAGCAGTACTTC. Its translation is CSARDLRGQTYEQYF.

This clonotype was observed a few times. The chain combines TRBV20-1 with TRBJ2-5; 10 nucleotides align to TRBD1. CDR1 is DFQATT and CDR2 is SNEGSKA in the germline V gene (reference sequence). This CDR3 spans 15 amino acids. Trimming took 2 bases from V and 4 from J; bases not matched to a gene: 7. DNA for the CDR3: TGCAGTGCTAGACCCCTCGGGGACAGGGGAGAGACCCAGTACTTC. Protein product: CSARPLGDRGETQYF.

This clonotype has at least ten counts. The DNA of the CDR3 is TGTGCCAGTAGCGAGACACGGGGGGACACTGAAGCTTTCTTT. Residues: CASSETRGDTEAFF. This sequence joins TRBV19 and TRBJ1-1; possible D gene TRBD1, 5 bases. The germline gives CDR1 LNHDA, CDR2 SQIVND (reference sequence). The CDR3 has 14 residues. V lost 6 bases and J 3 bases, leaving 14 bases between the germline ends. Based on the CDR3 plus reference TRBV19 and TRBJ1-1, the full variable domain is DGGITQSPKYLFRKEGQNVTLSCEQNLNHDAMYWYRQDPGQGLRLIYYSQIVNDFQKGDIAEGYSVSREKKESFPLTVTSAQKNPTAFYLCASSETRGDTEAFFGQGTRLTVV.

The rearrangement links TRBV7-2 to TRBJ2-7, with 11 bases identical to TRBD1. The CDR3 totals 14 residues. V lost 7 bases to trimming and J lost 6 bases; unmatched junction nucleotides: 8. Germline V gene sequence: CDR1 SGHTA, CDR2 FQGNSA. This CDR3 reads CASIPGGTGGEQYF. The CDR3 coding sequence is TGTGCCAGCATCCCGGGAGGGACAGGGGGCGAGCAGTACTTC.